Only a few counts were recorded for the clone carrying this TCR beta chain. Trimming removed 5 bases at V and 10 bases at J, with 11 bases between. CDR1 MDHEN and CDR2 SYDVKM come from the germline V gene. The CDR3 has 11 residues. The data originate from a study of human T cells and chemical hapten exposure. Time point given: patch test 2, 6 weeks after DPC sensitization. Treatment in this sample: therapeutic diphenylcyclopropenone sensitization with weekly scalp DPC. TCRdb reanalysed the RACE reads using MiXCR and keeps one entry per CDR3 protein. The sample holds more than 70,000 distinct CDR3 sequences, more than 9% seen once.

The specimen comprised whole blood, sampled in connection with sensitization to the hapten diphenylcyclopropenone (DPC). This sequence was found in a man in his late teens or twenties with alopecia areata. Some clones in this sample may be carry-over from other donors' samples. V gene TRBV28 combines with J gene TRBJ2-5, with D perhaps TRBD2 (5 bases). The CDR3 protein is CASSLFEGQYF. The CDR3 DNA reads TGTGCCAGCAGTCTATTTGAGGGCCAGTACTTC.